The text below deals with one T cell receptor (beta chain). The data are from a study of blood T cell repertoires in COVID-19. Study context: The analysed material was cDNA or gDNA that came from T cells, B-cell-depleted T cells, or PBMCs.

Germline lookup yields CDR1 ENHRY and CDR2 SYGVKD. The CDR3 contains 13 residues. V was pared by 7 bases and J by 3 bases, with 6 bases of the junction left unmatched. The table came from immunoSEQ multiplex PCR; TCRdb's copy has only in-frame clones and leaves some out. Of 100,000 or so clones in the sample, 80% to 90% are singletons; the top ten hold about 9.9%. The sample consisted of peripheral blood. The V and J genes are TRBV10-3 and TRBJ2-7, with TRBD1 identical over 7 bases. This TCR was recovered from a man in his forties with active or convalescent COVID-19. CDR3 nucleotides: TGTGCCATCAAAAAAGCAGGGGGCTACGAGCAGTACTTC. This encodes CAIKKAGGYEQYF.